This T cell receptor (beta chain) was profiled in a study of early T cells in non-severe SARS-CoV-2 infection. Across the whole study: Chains from this unsorted whole-blood bulk RNA could not be paired.

V lost 9 bases, J lost 3 bases, and 23 bases lay in between. This CDR3 has 16 residues. CDR1 is MGHDK, CDR2 SYGVNS, per germline. Many counts were recorded for this clonotype. TCRdb used MiXCR to reprocess the 5' RACE reads, holding one entry per CDR3 protein. The table lists 20,000 to 25,000 distinct CDR3 sequences, more than 4.5% of them singletons. The rearrangement joins TRBV25-1 to TRBJ1-2; perhaps TRBD1 as D (6 bases). The receptor's source is an adult who was a healthcare worker with PCR-confirmed SARS-CoV-2 infection or an uninfected control (not recorded which). What was sequenced was whole blood. This CDR3 reads CARKTGPRVIYYGYTF. The DNA for the CDR3 is TGTGCCAGGAAGACAGGCCCACGAGTGATCTACTATGGCTACACCTTC.